The 12 T cell receptor beta chains in this list originate from one sample, sequenced in a study of radiotherapy plus CTLA-4 blockade in lung cancer. The assay was immunoSEQ multiplex PCR, and TCRdb's table has in-frame clones only and misses some. Of about 38,000 clones listed, approximately 86% are singletons. The source was peripheral blood, collected from a patient treated with radiotherapy plus ipilimumab. These receptors were obtained from a human donor with non-small cell lung cancer whose response to radiotherapy plus ipilimumab could not be evaluated.

The chain combines TRBV11-2 with TRBJ2-1, with D perhaps TRBD2 (6 bases). Trimming stripped 5 bases from V and 7 bases from J, with 15 bases between. CDR1 SGHAT and CDR2 FQNNGV come from the germline V gene. The CDR3 length is 14 residues. The CDR3 region has the DNA TGTGCCAGCAGCCCCCGACTAGGAGGTAATGAGCAGTTCTTC. Protein: CASSPRLGGNEQFF.

The rearrangement joins TRBV4-1 to TRBJ2-1, with a possible D match to TRBD2 (5 bases). The CDR3 has 18 residues. V shed 1 base and J shed 4 bases, with 20 bases lying between them. Germline loops: CDR1 MGHRA, CDR2 YSYEKL. The CDR3 reads CASSQVLTSPREYNEQFF. The CDR3 nucleotides read TGCGCCAGCAGCCAAGTCCTCACTAGTCCCCGAGAGTACAATGAGCAGTTCTTC.

This chain links TRBV7-8 with TRBJ1-1, with D uncertain. In germline, CDR1 is SGHVS, CDR2 FQNEAQ. CDR3 size: 15 residues. V lost 5 bases and J 7 bases, leaving 20 bases between the germline ends. The CDR3: CASSQGGPGVGEAFF. CDR3 bases: TGTGCCAGCAGCCAAGGAGGTCCGGGTGTGGGTGAAGCTTTCTTT. The full variable domain, in which reference TRBV7-8 and TRBJ1-1 provide the parts outside the CDR3, is GAGVSQSPRYKVAKRGQDVALRCDPISGHVSLFWYQQALGQGPEFLTYFQNEAQLDKSGLPSDRFFAERPEGSVSTLKIQRTQQEDSAVYLCASSQGGPGVGEAFFGQGTRLTVV.

The chain combines TRBV27 with TRBJ1-1; D possibly corresponds to TRBD1 (5 bases). The CDR3 is 12 residues long. CDR1 and CDR2 (germline): MNHEY, SMNVEV (reference sequence). V dropped 6 bases and J dropped 7 bases, with 12 bases sitting between them. The CDR3 coding sequence is TGTGCCAGCAGGGAGAAGGGGCGTGAAGCTTTCTTT. It translates to CASREKGREAFF.

V gene TRBV6-1 combines with J gene TRBJ1-1; D remains ambiguous. V was trimmed by 10 bases and J by 1 base, leaving 7 bases between them. This CDR3 has 11 residues. The germline V gene encodes CDR1 MNHNS and CDR2 SASEGT. CDR3 DNA: TGTGCCACGAGTAGGAACACTGAAGCTTTCTTT. Amino acids: CATSRNTEAFF.

The chain links TRBV18 to TRBJ2-5, with TRBD2 identical over 8 bases. The CDR3 length is 14 residues. Germline-derived CDR1 and CDR2 are KGHSH and LQKENI. J gave up 5 bases and V 6 bases, and 8 bases lay outside the gene matches. The CDR3, as DNA: TGTGCCAGCTCGTCCGGCGGGGGGCTGGAGACCCAGTACTTC. Protein product: CASSSGGGLETQYF.

The chain has TRBV28 and TRBJ1-5; possibly TRBD1 for D (5 bases). V lost 7 bases and J 2 bases, leaving 12 bases between the germline ends. This CDR3 has 14 residues. CDR1 MDHEN and CDR2 SYDVKM come from the germline V gene. The CDR3 protein is CASNRQYRNQPQHF. DNA for the CDR3: TGTGCCAGCAACAGGCAGTATCGCAATCAGCCCCAGCATTTT.

The table lists this clone with a few counts. This chain joins TRBV4-2 and TRBJ1-4, with D uncertain. Trimming took off 0 bases at V and 8 bases at J, with 13 bases between the two ends. Germline V gene data show CDR1 as LGHNA and CDR2 as YNFKEQ. The length of the CDR3 is 15 residues. The CDR3 DNA sequence: TGTGCCAGCAGCCAAGAGGCAGGCCCGTCCGAAAAACTGTTTTTT. Protein sequence: CASSQEAGPSEKLFF.

The sample holds one count of this clone. V is TRBV28 and J is TRBJ2-7; D call uncertain. This CDR3 spans 13 amino acids. CDR1 MDHEN and CDR2 SYDVKM come from the germline V gene. The ends were cut back, 4 bases at V and 5 bases at J, with 12 bases in the middle. The chain's CDR3 is CASSSASYHEQYF. Here the CDR3 DNA reads TGTGCCAGCAGTTCCGCCTCCTACCACGAGCAGTACTTC.

The rearrangement uses TRBV6-4 and TRBJ2-2; 9 bases fit TRBD2. After removal of 6 bases from V and 6 bases from J, the junction contained 5 bases not matched to a gene. Germline V gives CDR1 MRHNA, CDR2 SNTAGT. The CDR3 totals 14 residues. The CDR3 DNA follows: TGTGCCAGCAGCGGAGCTAGCGGGGCCGGGGAGCTGTTTTTT. Encoded protein: CASSGASGAGELFF.

The V call is TRBV7-2, the J call TRBJ1-3, with D hard to call. There are 16 residues in the CDR3. In germline, CDR1 is SGHTA, CDR2 FQGNSA. Trimming pared 2 bases from V and 0 bases from J, leaving 11 bases between. The CDR3 bases are TGTGCCAGCAGCTTATTCTATATACGCTCTGGAAACACCATATATTTT. Translating gives CASSLFYIRSGNTIYF.

This chain connects TRBV2 to TRBJ2-5; D perhaps matches TRBD2 (6 bases). The CDR3 loop spans 17 amino acids. Germline V CDR1 and CDR2: SNHLY, FYNNEI. Trimming pared 8 bases from V and 0 bases from J, leaving 22 bases between. For the CDR3, the DNA is TGTGCCAGCGGTCCCGGGGCTAGGGCGGGGAACCAAGAGACCCAGTACTTC. It is translated as CASGPGARAGNQETQYF.